This T cell receptor (beta chain) was retrieved from a study of regulatory T cells in long-lasting Graves disease. Time point in this sample: newly diagnosed GD, antithyroid drugs for less than 3 months. There was RNA extracted from PBMCs, and the TCR library was made from it. Researchers made TCR beta libraries by using iRepertoire HTBI primers and running Arm-PCR on CDR3 regions. MiXCR was run by TCRdb on the multiplex PCR reads, yielding one entry per CDR3 protein. Among approximately 250,000 distinct CDR3 sequences, approximately 16% were seen once, and the ten largest hold less than 25%. The germline CDR1 and CDR2 sequences are LNHDA and SQIVND (reference sequence). This CDR3 comprises 13 residues. Deletions cut 3 bases from V and 8 bases from J, with 13 bases between. The sample holds a few counts of this clonotype.

The V gene is TRBV19, the J gene TRBJ1-2; weak D call: TRBD1 (5 bases). The sample here was peripheral blood mononuclear cells (PBMCs), taken at new diagnosis, from a patient treated with antithyroid drugs. The sequence was obtained from a female donor with Graves disease. For the CDR3, the DNA is TGTGCCAGTAGTATCACCACGAGGGGCGGCTACACCTTC. Amino acids: CASSITTRGGYTF.